This T cell receptor (beta chain) was observed in a study of OX40 agonist ivuxolimab in advanced cancers. Across the whole study: Anti-PD-1, anti-PD-L1 or anti-CTLA-4 therapy given earlier was allowed, and over 35% had some.

The germline gives CDR1 SGHRS, CDR2 YFSETQ. The V and J ends lost 4 bases and 1 base respectively, with 12 bases between them. The CDR3 spans 14 residues. This clone has only a few counts. Some clones are missing from TCRdb's copy, which holds only in-frame ones; the method was immunoSEQ multiplex PCR. The sample gives 75,000 to 90,000 clones, more than 75% of which show up once; 1.5% to 2% is in the top ten. The rearrangement links TRBV5-1 to TRBJ2-7; no firm D call. The sample here was CD4+ or CD8+ T cells sorted from blood, taken in a trial of the OX40 agonist ivuxolimab. The clonotype originates from an adult with an advanced solid tumor such as melanoma, head and neck, liver or kidney cancer. The CDR3 sequence: CASSLPSDSYEQYF. CDR3 sequence (DNA): TGCGCCAGCAGCCTCCCCTCAGATTCCTACGAGCAGTACTTC.